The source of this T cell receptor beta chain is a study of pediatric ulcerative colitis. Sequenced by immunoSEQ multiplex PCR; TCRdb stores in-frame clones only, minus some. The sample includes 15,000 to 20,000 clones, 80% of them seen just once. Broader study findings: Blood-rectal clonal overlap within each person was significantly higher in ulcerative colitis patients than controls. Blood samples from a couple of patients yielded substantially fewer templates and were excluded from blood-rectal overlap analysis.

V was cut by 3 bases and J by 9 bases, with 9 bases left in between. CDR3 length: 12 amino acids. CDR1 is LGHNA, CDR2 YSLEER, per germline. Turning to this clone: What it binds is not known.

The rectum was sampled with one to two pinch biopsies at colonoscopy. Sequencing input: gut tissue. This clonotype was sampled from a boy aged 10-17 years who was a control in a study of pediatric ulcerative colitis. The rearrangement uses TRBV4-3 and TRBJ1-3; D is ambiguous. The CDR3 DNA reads TGCGCCAGCAGCCATTTTTCAGGCACCATATATTTT. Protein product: CASSHFSGTIYF.